This entry lists 20 T cell receptor beta chains sequenced from one sample in a study of beta chain features in type 1 diabetes. Expressed TCRB transcripts were sequenced because the entire RNA isolate underwent reverse transcription. Measured with immunoSEQ multiplex PCR; TCRdb has only the in-frame clones, and not every one. The sample lists around 160,000 clones, 40% to 60% seen once, with around 0.42% in the top ten. The material sequenced was Tregs from blood. These receptors originate from a man between 18 and 29 years old in good health.

This rearrangement joins TRBV7-9 to TRBJ1-4; D is ambiguous. CDR3 length: 14 residues. The V and J ends lost 5 bases and 8 bases respectively, with 15 bases between them. The germline V gene has CDR1 SEHNR and CDR2 FQNEAQ (reference sequence). CDR3 coding DNA: TGTGCCAGCAGCACCGTTTATGTGGGCGAAAAACTGTTTTTT. Its protein product is CASSTVYVGEKLFF.

V and J are TRBV20-1 and TRBJ2-2; unclear D gene. Germline values: CDR1 DFQATT, CDR2 SNEGSKA (reference sequence). The length of the CDR3 is 11 residues. The ends were cut back, 7 bases at V and 3 bases at J, with 6 bases in the middle. The CDR3 DNA follows: TGCAGTGTCGGTGACACCGGGGAGCTGTTTTTT. This sequence encodes CSVGDTGELFF.

This clone has just a few counts. The rearrangement links TRBV7-2 to TRBJ2-1; no firm D call. The CDR3 sequence is 16 residues long. Trimming took off 5 bases at V and 0 bases at J, with 14 bases between the two ends. Germline V gives CDR1 SGHTA, CDR2 FQGNSA. CDR3 in amino acids: CASSPRGLSSYNEQFF. Written as DNA, the CDR3 is TGTGCCAGCAGCCCCCGAGGCCTGAGCTCCTACAATGAGCAGTTCTTC.

This rearrangement joins TRBV15 to TRBJ2-3; 15 bases line up with TRBD2. Per germline, CDR1 LNHNV and CDR2 YYDKDF (reference sequence). The CDR3 runs 14 residues. After removal of 6 bases from V and 11 bases from J, the junction contained 6 bases not matched to a gene. CDR3 loop: CATSRGTSGRMQYF. The CDR3 DNA follows: TGTGCCACCAGTCGGGGGACTAGCGGGAGGATGCAGTATTTT.

The chain is built from TRBV10-3 and TRBJ2-7, with D possibly TRBD1 on 7 matching bases. Germline V gene sequence: CDR1 ENHRY, CDR2 SYGVKD. This CDR3 has 14 residues. V gave up 10 bases and J gave up 3 bases, with 19 bases separating them. This CDR3 is CATRRQGGIYEQYF. CDR3 coding DNA: TGTGCCACCAGGAGACAGGGAGGTATCTACGAGCAGTACTTC.

The rearrangement links TRBV10-3 to TRBJ2-6, with 8 positions matching TRBD1. Germline V gives CDR1 ENHRY, CDR2 SYGVKD. V lost 10 bases, J lost 3 bases, and 5 bases stayed unmatched. This CDR3 comprises 14 residues. CDR3 sequence (DNA): TGTGCCACTGGGACAGGTTATGGGGCCAACGTCCTGACTTTC. The encoded protein is CATGTGYGANVLTF.

The chain couples TRBV15 to TRBJ2-2, with D hard to call. Germline CDR1 and CDR2: LNHNV and YYDKDF (reference sequence). This CDR3 spans 15 amino acids. Trimming shortened V by 6 bases and J by 0 bases, and 11 bases separated the two germline ends. CDR3 coding DNA: TGTGCCACCAGTCGAGTAGAATCGAACACCGGGGAGCTGTTTTTT. Its protein is CATSRVESNTGELFF.

The chain joins TRBV9 to TRBJ2-3; perhaps TRBD2 as D (6 bases). The CDR3 covers 14 residues. The V and J ends lost 2 bases and 8 bases respectively, with 15 bases between them. From germline, CDR1 is SGDLS and CDR2 YYNGEE. DNA for the CDR3: TGTGCCAGCAGCGTTGACCACCGGGGGAGTACGCAGTATTTT. It encodes CASSVDHRGSTQYF.

The chain carries TRBV7-3 and TRBJ2-1; 10 bases align to TRBD2. V gave up 6 bases and J gave up 0 bases; unmatched junction bases: 5. The CDR3 loop spans 16 amino acids. The germline V gene has CDR1 SGHTA and CDR2 FQGTGA. The CDR3 loop reads CASSISGGSSYNEQFF. CDR3 nucleotides: TGTGCCAGCAGTATTAGCGGGGGGAGCTCCTACAATGAGCAGTTCTTC.

The V and J genes are TRBV23-1 and TRBJ2-7, with TRBD2 as a possible D gene (5 bases). TRBV23-1 is annotated as an ORF whose role is uncertain. The CDR3 is made up of 14 amino acids. Trimming removed 5 bases from V and 7 bases from J, with 18 bases in between. CDR3 loop: CASSGSLARNEQYF. CDR3 nucleotide sequence: TGCGCCAGCAGTGGAAGTCTAGCAAGGAATGAGCAGTACTTC.

The sample holds a few counts of this clone. The V and J genes are TRBV5-1 and TRBJ2-1; the match to TRBD1 covers 10 bases. Per the germline V gene, CDR1 is SGHRS and CDR2 is YFSETQ. This CDR3 region has 16 residues. The V segment lost 2 bases and the J segment 4 bases; nucleotides outside the gene matches: 6. The CDR3 DNA sequence: TGCGCCAGCAGCTTAGCGGGACAGGGGATTTACAATGAGCAGTTCTTC. This codes for CASSLAGQGIYNEQFF.

The chain links TRBV6-5 to TRBJ2-5, with TRBD1 matching 7 bases. This CDR3 has 13 amino acids. V shed 6 bases and J 4 bases; nucleotides not matched to a gene: 5. CDR1 and CDR2 (germline): MNHEY, SVGAGI. This CDR3 reads CASSGDSRETQYF. The CDR3 nucleotides read TGTGCCAGCAGCGGGGACAGTCGAGAGACCCAGTACTTC.

This clone was counted a few times. The chain employs TRBV7-2 and TRBJ2-7; D is unresolved. The CDR3 is made up of 15 amino acids. CDR1 is SGHTA, CDR2 FQGNSA, per germline. V lost 0 bases and J lost 0, with 9 bases in between. Here the CDR3 DNA reads TGTGCCAGCAGCTTAGCAGCGCAGAGCTCCTACGAGCAGTACTTC. Amino acids: CASSLAAQSSYEQYF.

The J gene is TRBJ2-5, the V gene TRBV7-2; D gene ambiguous. Germline V CDR1 and CDR2: SGHTA, FQGNSA. The V end was cut by 2 bases, the J end by 2 bases, with 15 bases between. This CDR3 has 16 residues. The DNA of the CDR3 is TGTGCCAGCAGCTTAAAGGTGACAAGCCTTCAAGAGACCCAGTACTTC. Translating it yields CASSLKVTSLQETQYF.

The rearrangement links TRBV4-3 to TRBJ2-1, with 10 bases that match TRBD2. This CDR3 region has 16 residues. Germline V gene lookup returns CDR1 LGHNA and CDR2 YSLEER. V was pared by 1 base and J by 3 bases, with 3 bases of the junction left unmatched. The CDR3 coding sequence is TGCGCCAGCAGCCAAGGAGCGGGGGGGCTCTACAATGAGCAGTTCTTC. Translating it yields CASSQGAGGLYNEQFF.

Only a few counts were recorded for this clone. The rearrangement joins TRBV7-3 to TRBJ2-2, with D possibly TRBD1 on 5 matching bases. The V end lost 4 bases, the J end lost 1 base, and 13 bases lay between the germline ends. The CDR3 length is 16 residues. Germline values: CDR1 SGHTA, CDR2 FQGTGA. In nucleotides, the CDR3 is TGTGCCAGCAGCTCCCTGGACATTGGGAACACCGGGGAGCTGTTTTTT. Its translation is CASSSLDIGNTGELFF. Complete variable domain (other parts from reference TRBV7-3 and TRBJ2-2): GAGVSQTPSNKVTEKGKYVELRCDPISGHTALYWYRQSLGQGPEFLIYFQGTGAADDSGLPNDRFFAVRPEGSVSTLKIQRTERGDSAVYLCASSSLDIGNTGELFFGEGSRLTVL.

The chain has TRBV7-9 and TRBJ2-7, with 10 positions matching TRBD1. Germline V gene sequence: CDR1 SEHNR, CDR2 FQNEAQ (reference sequence). The CDR3 totals 15 residues. V trimming: 0 bases; J trimming: 6 bases; junction bases outside the gene matches: 5. Here the CDR3 DNA reads TGTGCCAGCAGCTTAGCCGGGACAGGGGCTGGCGAGCAGTACTTC. Its translation is CASSLAGTGAGEQYF. Full variable domain (remainder filled in from reference TRBV7-9 and TRBJ2-7): DTGVSQNPRHKITKRGQNVTFRCDPISEHNRLYWYRQTLGQGPEFLTYFQNEAQLEKSRLLSDRFSAERPKGSFSTLEIQRTEQGDSAMYLCASSLAGTGAGEQYFGPGTRLTVT.

This rearrangement joins TRBV6-5 to TRBJ2-5; D possibly corresponds to TRBD2 (6 bases). The germline V gene encodes CDR1 MNHEY and CDR2 SVGAGI. The V end lost 2 bases, the J end lost 7 bases, and 8 bases lay between the germline ends. The CDR3 has 12 residues. The DNA of the CDR3 is TGTGCCAGCAGTTACGTCGGGGGGACCCAGTACTTC. Protein product: CASSYVGGTQYF.

Only a few counts were recorded for this clone. The V call is TRBV7-2, the J call TRBJ2-7; TRBD1 is a possible D gene (6 bases). Trimming took 1 base from V and 0 from J, leaving 13 bases between them. The germline V gene encodes CDR1 SGHTA and CDR2 FQGNSA. The CDR3 loop spans 16 amino acids. CDR3 amino acids: CASSLVGTLISYEQYF. CDR3 nucleotide sequence: TGTGCCAGCAGCTTAGTAGGGACACTCATCTCCTACGAGCAGTACTTC.

This chain uses TRBV9 with TRBJ2-1; TRBD1 aligns across 8 bases. The CDR3 runs 13 residues. The V gene end was trimmed by 3 bases and the J gene end by 8 bases; junction bases not matched to a gene: 4. Germline V gene sequence: CDR1 SGDLS, CDR2 YYNGEE. The CDR3 DNA is TGTGCCAGCAGCGGACAGGGGATGTATGAGCAGTTCTTC. As protein: CASSGQGMYEQFF.